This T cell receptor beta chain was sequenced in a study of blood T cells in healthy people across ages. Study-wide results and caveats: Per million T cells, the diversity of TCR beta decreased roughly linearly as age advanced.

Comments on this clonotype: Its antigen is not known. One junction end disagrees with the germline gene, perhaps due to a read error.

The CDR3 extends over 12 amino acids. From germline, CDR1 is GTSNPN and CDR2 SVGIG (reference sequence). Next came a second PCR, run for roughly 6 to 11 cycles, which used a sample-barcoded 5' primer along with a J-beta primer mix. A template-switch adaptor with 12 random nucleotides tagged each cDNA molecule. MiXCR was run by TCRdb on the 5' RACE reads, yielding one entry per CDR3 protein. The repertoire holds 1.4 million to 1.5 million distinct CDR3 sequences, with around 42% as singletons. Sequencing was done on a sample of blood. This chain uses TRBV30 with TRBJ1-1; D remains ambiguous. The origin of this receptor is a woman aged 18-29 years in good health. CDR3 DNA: TGTGCCGGGAGTGAAGGGTCCACTGAAGCTTTCTTT. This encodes CAGSEGSTEAFF.